The 14 T cell receptor beta chains below were found in one sample sequenced in a study of regulatory T cells in long-lasting Graves disease. The authors built TCR beta libraries using iRepertoire HTBI primers and Arm-PCR of CDR3 regions. TCRdb re-derived calls from the multiplex PCR reads in MiXCR, one entry per CDR3 protein. The sample carries a few hundred thousand distinct CDR3 sequences, about 10% recorded once. The time point: newly diagnosed GD, antithyroid drugs for less than 3 months. TCR sequences were obtained from RNA taken from PBMCs. The sample was also reused in another study, on T cells in Graves' hyperthyroidism and ophthalmopathy.

The sequences come from peripheral blood mononuclear cells (PBMCs), collected at new diagnosis, from a patient treated with antithyroid drugs. The receptors shown here come from a woman aged 18 to 35 with Graves disease.

The J gene is TRBJ2-5, the V gene TRBV5-1; maybe TRBD1 (7 bases). The CDR3 loop spans 15 amino acids. The germline V gene has CDR1 SGHRS and CDR2 YFSETQ. The V end lost 2 bases, the J end lost 3 bases, and 14 bases lay between the germline ends. This CDR3 is CASSFFPRGEETQYF. The CDR3 DNA follows: TGCGCCAGCAGCTTCTTCCCCAGGGGGGAAGAGACCCAGTACTTC.

This clonotype was detected many times. This rearrangement joins TRBV3-1 to TRBJ2-2, with 7 bases lining up with TRBD1. Germline V gene data show CDR1 as LGHDT and CDR2 as YNNKEL (reference sequence). Losses at the gene ends were 7 bases for V and 3 bases for J; bases not matched to a gene: 8. The CDR3 is made up of 15 amino acids. The CDR3 DNA sequence: TGTGCCAGCATCTCCTATCAGGGGGACACCGGGGAGCTGTTTTTT. Encoded protein: CASISYQGDTGELFF.

The DNA for the CDR3 is TGCAGTGCTAGAGAAACACCCAACCCGGGAGATACGCAGTATTTT. It yields the protein CSARETPNPGDTQYF. This chain joins TRBV20-1 and TRBJ2-3; the D is unclear. V lost 0 bases to trimming and J lost 5 bases, with 15 bases between them. Germline values: CDR1 DFQATT, CDR2 SNEGSKA (reference sequence). The CDR3 length is 15 residues.

J is TRBJ1-5 and V is TRBV20-1; TRBD1 might be the D (6 bases). The V end was cut by 4 bases, the J end by 6 bases, with 10 bases between. CDR3 length: 12 amino acids. CDR1 is DFQATT and CDR2 is SNEGSKA in the germline V gene (reference sequence). CDR3 loop: CSAKGGGQPQHF. The CDR3 DNA sequence: TGCAGTGCTAAAGGAGGGGGTCAGCCCCAGCATTTT.

The chain uses TRBV20-1 and TRBJ1-2; perhaps TRBD1 as D (6 bases). Trimming removed 3 bases at V and 4 bases at J, with 12 bases between. This CDR3 is built from 13 residues. Germline V gene sequence: CDR1 DFQATT, CDR2 SNEGSKA (reference sequence). The CDR3 sequence is CSASQGYVYGYTF. The DNA for the CDR3 is TGCAGTGCTAGCCAGGGGTACGTCTATGGCTACACCTTC.

At least ten counts were recorded for this clonotype. V is TRBV28 and J is TRBJ2-7; D call uncertain. The CDR3 length is 12 residues. Trimming stripped 6 bases from V and 12 bases from J, with 18 bases between. Germline lookup yields CDR1 MDHEN and CDR2 SYDVKM. For the CDR3, the DNA is TGTGCCAGCAGGGACGTTTCCGAGGATTGGTACTTC. Its translation is CASRDVSEDWYF.

There are many counts of this clonotype. The J gene is TRBJ2-5, the V gene TRBV20-1, with D hard to call. This CDR3 has 13 residues. V gave up 7 bases and J gave up 1 base, with 13 bases separating them. CDR1 and CDR2 from the germline V gene are DFQATT and SNEGSKA (reference sequence). DNA for the CDR3: TGCAGTGTCACAGACGACCTCCAAGAGACCCAGTACTTC. Its translation: CSVTDDLQETQYF.

The chain uses TRBV7-6 and TRBJ2-5; D possibly uses TRBD1 or TRBD2 (5 bases each). The V end was cut by 4 bases, the J end by 5 bases, with 11 bases between. Per the germline V gene, CDR1 is SGHVS and CDR2 is FNYEAQ. The CDR3 has 13 residues. CDR3 loop: CASSSRWGETQYF. The CDR3 region has the DNA TGTGCCAGCAGCTCAAGGTGGGGGGAGACCCAGTACTTC.

This clonotype has ten or more counts. The genes are TRBV12-3 or TRBV12-4 and TRBJ2-5, with 8 bases identical to TRBD2. V gave up 5 bases and J gave up 4 bases; unmatched junction bases: 6. There are 14 residues in the CDR3. CDR3 region: CASSSGGRRETQYF. The CDR3 DNA reads TGTGCCAGCAGTAGCGGGGGCCGGCGAGAGACCCAGTACTTC.

Turning to this clonotype: Just one base apart from a much larger clone, this may be a read error. The chain uses TRBV28 and TRBJ2-7; D possibly uses TRBD1 or TRBD2 (7 bases each). The CDR3 has 13 amino acids. Germline assignment: CDR1 MDHEN and CDR2 SYDVKM. The CDR3 sequence: CVSSGVGGPEQYF. Written as DNA, the CDR3 is TGTGTCAGCAGCGGGGTAGGGGGCCCTGAGCAGTACTTC.

This clonotype was picked up many times. The chain has TRBV6-5 and TRBJ1-2, with 7 bases fitting TRBD1. The V and J ends lost 2 bases and 2 bases, in that order; junction bases with no gene match: 2. The length of the CDR3 is 14 residues. Germline V gene lookup returns CDR1 MNHEY and CDR2 SVGAGI. The CDR3 loop reads CASSYATGNYGYTF. In DNA, the CDR3 is TGTGCCAGCAGTTACGCGACAGGGAACTATGGCTACACCTTC.

This clonotype came up many times. V and J are TRBV20-1 and TRBJ2-5, with D possibly matching TRBD2 (5 bases). V was pared by 2 bases and J by 4 bases, with 14 bases between. Germline CDR1 reads DFQATT; CDR2 reads SNEGSKA (reference sequence). The CDR3 consists of 14 residues. The chain's CDR3 is CSARSGLAGETQYF. The CDR3 bases are TGCAGTGCTAGATCTGGGCTAGCAGGAGAGACCCAGTACTTC.

This clonotype showed up many times. The chain combines TRBV20-1 with TRBJ2-1; 7 nucleotides align to TRBD1. V lost 6 bases and J lost 5; bases outside the gene matches: 16. Germline V CDR1 and CDR2: DFQATT, SNEGSKA (reference sequence). The CDR3 covers 16 residues. CDR3 sequence (DNA): TGCAGTGCCATGACCGGGACAGTGGGGTCGAACAATGAGCAGTTCTTC. Translating gives CSAMTGTVGSNNEQFF.

The sample holds many counts of this clonotype. The chain carries TRBV7-2 and TRBJ2-3; the match to TRBD1 covers 10 bases. V gave up 5 bases and J gave up 6 bases; unmatched junction bases: 8. Germline V gene lookup returns CDR1 SGHTA and CDR2 FQGNSA. The CDR3 is 15 residues long. The CDR3 here is CASSQRDRGVDTQYF. Written as DNA, the CDR3 is TGTGCCAGCAGCCAAAGGGACAGGGGAGTGGATACGCAGTATTTT.